This T cell receptor beta chain was found in a study of shared clonotypes between healthy human individuals. Overall study: CD8 memory received one plate per donor, CD8 naive two, CD4 memory three and CD4 naive three.

Germline V gene lookup returns CDR1 SGHTA and CDR2 FQGNSA. Losses at the gene ends were 6 bases for V and 1 base for J; bases not matched to a gene: 6. The CDR3 totals 14 residues. Every subset's genomic DNA went evenly onto several immunoSEQ plates. Libraries were prepared by immunoSEQ multiplex PCR; TCRdb keeps only in-frame clonotypes and omits some of them. The repertoire has 2 million to 2.5 million clones, 90% to 95% of them found once; the top ten carry 0.13%. Points on this clone: The antigen is not known.

Study results and caveats: Naive subsets generally exceeded memory subsets in estimated richness.

The sample comprised naive CD4+ T cells sorted from blood. As to subset: CD45RA+ positively selected. V usage is TRBV7-2 and J usage is TRBJ2-7, with 7 bases identical to TRBD1. The sequence was obtained from a man aged 18 to 30 in good health. CDR3 DNA sequence: TGTGCCAGCAGGTCGACAGGGAGTTCCTACGAGCAGTACTTC. Its translation is CASRSTGSSYEQYF.